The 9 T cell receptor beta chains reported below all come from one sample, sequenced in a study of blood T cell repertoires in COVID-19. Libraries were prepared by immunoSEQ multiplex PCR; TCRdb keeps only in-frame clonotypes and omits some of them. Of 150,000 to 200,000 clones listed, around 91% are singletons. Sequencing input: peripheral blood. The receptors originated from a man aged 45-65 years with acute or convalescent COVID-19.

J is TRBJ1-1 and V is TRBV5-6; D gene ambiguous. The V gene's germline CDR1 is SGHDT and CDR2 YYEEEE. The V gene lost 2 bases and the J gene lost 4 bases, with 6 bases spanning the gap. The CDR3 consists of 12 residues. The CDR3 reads CASSFGLTEAFF. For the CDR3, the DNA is TGTGCCAGCAGCTTCGGACTCACTGAAGCTTTCTTT.

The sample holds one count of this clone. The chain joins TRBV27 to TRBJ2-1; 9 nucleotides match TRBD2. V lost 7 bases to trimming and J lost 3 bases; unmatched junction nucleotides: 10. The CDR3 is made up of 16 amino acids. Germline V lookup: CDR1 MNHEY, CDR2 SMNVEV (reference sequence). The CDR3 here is CASNPSAGGLYNEQFF. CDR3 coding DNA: TGTGCCAGCAACCCCTCAGCGGGAGGACTCTACAATGAGCAGTTCTTC.

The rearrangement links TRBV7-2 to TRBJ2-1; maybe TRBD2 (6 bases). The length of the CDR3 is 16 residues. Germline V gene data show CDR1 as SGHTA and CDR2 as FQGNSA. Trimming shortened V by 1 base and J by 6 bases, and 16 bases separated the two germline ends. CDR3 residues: CASSLVRQTRPNEQFF. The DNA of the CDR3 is TGTGCCAGCAGCTTAGTAAGGCAGACTAGACCCAATGAGCAGTTCTTC.

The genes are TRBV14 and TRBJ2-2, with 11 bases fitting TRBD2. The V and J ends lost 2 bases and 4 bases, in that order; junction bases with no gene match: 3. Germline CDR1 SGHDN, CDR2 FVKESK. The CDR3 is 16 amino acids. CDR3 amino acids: CASSQQGLAATGELFF. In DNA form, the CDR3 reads TGTGCCAGCAGCCAACAGGGACTAGCGGCCACCGGGGAGCTGTTTTTT.

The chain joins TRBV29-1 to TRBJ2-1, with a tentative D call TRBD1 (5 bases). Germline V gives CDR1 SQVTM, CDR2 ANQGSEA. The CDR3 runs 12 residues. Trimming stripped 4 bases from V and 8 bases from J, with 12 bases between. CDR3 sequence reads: CSVVGQGYEQFF. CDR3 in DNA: TGCAGCGTTGTAGGCCAGGGCTATGAGCAGTTCTTC.

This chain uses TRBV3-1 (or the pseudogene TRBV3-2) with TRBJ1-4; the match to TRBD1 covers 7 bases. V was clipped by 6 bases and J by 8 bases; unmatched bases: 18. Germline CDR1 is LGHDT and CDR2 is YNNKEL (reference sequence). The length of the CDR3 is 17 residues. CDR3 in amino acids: CASRRGTVRMDAEKLFF. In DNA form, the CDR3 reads TGTGCCAGCAGACGCGGGACAGTGAGGATGGATGCGGAAAAACTGTTTTTT.

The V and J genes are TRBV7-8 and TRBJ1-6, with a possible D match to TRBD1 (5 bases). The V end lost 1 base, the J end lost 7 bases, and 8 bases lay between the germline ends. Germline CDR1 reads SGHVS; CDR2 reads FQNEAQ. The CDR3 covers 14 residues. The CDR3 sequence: CASSLVGANSPLHF. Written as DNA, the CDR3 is TGTGCCAGCAGCTTAGTAGGGGCAAATTCACCCCTCCACTTT.

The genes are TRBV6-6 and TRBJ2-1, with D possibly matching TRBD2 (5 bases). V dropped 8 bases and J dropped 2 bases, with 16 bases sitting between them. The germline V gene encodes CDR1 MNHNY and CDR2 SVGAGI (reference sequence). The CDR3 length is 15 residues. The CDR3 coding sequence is TGTGCCAGCCTGAAGGACGGGGTCACCTACAATGAGCAGTTCTTC. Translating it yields CASLKDGVTYNEQFF.

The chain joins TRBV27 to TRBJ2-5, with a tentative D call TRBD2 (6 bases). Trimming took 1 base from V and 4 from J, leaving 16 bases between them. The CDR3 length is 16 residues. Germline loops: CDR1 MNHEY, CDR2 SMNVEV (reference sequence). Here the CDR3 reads CASSLLVPSEGETQYF. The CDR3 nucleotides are TGTGCCAGCAGTTTATTAGTTCCTAGCGAGGGAGAGACCCAGTACTTC.